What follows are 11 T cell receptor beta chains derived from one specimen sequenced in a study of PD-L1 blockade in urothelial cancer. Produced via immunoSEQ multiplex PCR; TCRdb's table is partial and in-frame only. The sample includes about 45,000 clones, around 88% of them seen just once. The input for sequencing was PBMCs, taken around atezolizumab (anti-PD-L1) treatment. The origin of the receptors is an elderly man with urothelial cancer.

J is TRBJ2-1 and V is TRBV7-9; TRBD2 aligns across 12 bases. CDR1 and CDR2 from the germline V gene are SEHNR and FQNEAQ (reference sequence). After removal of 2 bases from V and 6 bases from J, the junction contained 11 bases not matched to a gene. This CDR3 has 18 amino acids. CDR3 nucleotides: TGTGCCAGCAGCTTACCCATTCGACTAGCGGGAGTACGCAATGAGCAGTTCTTC. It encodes CASSLPIRLAGVRNEQFF.

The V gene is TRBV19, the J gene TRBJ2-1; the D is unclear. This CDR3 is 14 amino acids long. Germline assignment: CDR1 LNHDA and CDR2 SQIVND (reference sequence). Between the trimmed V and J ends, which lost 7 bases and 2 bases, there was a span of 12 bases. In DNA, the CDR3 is TGTGCCAGTACCCTACGCGTAGCCTACAATGAGCAGTTCTTC. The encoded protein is CASTLRVAYNEQFF.

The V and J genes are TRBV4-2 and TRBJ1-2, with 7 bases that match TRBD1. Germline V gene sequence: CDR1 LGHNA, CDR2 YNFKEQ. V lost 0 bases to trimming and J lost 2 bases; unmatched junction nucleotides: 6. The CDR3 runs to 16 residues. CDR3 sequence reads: CASSQEMGRGNYGYTF. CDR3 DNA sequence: TGTGCCAGCAGCCAAGAGATGGGCAGGGGGAACTATGGCTACACCTTC.

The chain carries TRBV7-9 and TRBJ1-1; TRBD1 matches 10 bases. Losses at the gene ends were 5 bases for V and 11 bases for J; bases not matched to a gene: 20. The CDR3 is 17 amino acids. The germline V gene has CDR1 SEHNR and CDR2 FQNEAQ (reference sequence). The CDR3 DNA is TGTGCCAGCAGCCCGGGACAGGGGTCTGAGACGGGTGCGGGGGCTTTCTTT. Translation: CASSPGQGSETGAGAFF.

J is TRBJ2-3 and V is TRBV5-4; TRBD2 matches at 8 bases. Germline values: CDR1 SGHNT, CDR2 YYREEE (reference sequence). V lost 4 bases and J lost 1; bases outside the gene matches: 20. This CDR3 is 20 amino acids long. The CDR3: CASSAVEREIMIWGTDTQYF. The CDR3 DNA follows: TGTGCCAGCAGCGCCGTGGAGCGGGAGATTATGATATGGGGCACAGATACGCAGTATTTT. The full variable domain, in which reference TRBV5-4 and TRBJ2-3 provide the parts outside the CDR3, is ETGVTQSPTHLIKTRGQQVTLRCSSQSGHNTVSWYQQALGQGPQFIFQYYREEENGRGNFPPRFSGLQFPNYSSELNVNALELDDSALYLCASSAVEREIMIWGTDTQYFGPGTRLTVL.

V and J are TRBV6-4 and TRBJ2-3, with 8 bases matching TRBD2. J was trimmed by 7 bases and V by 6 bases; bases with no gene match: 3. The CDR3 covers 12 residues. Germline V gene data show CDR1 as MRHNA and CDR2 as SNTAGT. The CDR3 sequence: CASRAGGHTQYF. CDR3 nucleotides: TGTGCCAGCAGGGCGGGAGGACATACGCAGTATTTT.

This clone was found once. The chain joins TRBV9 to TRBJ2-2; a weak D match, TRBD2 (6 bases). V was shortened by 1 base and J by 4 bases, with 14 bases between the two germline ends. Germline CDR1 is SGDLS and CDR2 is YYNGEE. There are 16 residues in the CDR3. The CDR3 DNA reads TGTGCCAGCAGCGTACGCGGGCAGGGAGGCACCGGGGAGCTGTTTTTT. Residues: CASSVRGQGGTGELFF. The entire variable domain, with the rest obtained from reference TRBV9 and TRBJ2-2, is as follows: DSGVTQTPKHLITATGQRVTLRCSPRSGDLSVYWYQQSLDQGLQFLIQYYNGEERAKGNILERFSAQQFPDLHSELNLSSLELGDSALYFCASSVRGQGGTGELFFGEGSRLTVL.

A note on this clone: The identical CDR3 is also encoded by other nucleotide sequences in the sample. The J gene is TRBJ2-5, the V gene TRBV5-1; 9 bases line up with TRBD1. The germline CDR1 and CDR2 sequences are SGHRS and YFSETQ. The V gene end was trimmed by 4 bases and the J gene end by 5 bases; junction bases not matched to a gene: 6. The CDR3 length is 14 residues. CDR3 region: CASSPGQGRETQYF. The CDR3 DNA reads TGCGCCAGCAGCCCAGGACAGGGGCGGGAGACCCAGTACTTC.

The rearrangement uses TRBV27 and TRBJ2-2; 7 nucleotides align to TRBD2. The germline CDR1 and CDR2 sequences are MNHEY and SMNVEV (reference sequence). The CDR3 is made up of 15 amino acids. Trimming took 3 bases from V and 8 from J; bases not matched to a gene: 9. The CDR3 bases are TGTGCCAGCAGTTTCGGTGGGAGGGCCGGGGGGGAGCTGTTTTTT. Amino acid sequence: CASSFGGRAGGELFF.

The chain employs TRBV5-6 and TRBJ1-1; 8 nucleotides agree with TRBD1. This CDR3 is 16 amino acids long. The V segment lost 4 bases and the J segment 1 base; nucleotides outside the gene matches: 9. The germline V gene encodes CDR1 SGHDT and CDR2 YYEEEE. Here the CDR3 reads CASSITGTGPNTEAFF. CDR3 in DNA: TGTGCCAGCAGCATAACCGGGACAGGACCGAACACTGAAGCTTTCTTT.

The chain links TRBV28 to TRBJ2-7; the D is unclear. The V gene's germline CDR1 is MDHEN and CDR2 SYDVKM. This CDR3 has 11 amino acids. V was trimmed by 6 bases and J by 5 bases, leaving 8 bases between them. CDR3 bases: TGTGCCAGCAGATCTACAGACGAGCAGTACTTC. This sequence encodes CASRSTDEQYF. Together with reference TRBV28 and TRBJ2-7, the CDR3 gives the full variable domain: DVKVTQSSRYLVKRTGEKVFLECVQDMDHENMFWYRQDPGLGLRLIYFSYDVKMKEKGDIPEGYSVSREKKERFSLILESASTNQTSMYLCASRSTDEQYFGPGTRLTVT.